This note documents a single T cell receptor (beta chain) sequence. The antigen remains undetermined. Sequenced by immunoSEQ multiplex PCR; TCRdb stores in-frame clones only, minus some. Among some 200,000 clones listed, around 81% were seen once. This specimen comes from a study of cytomegalovirus exposure and HLA in healthy donors. Study-wide results and caveats: Subsequent analysis of the 100 to 150 validation repertoires found a tendency for first-cohort TCR clusters to co-occur.

The CDR3 is made up of 17 amino acids. The germline gives CDR1 KGHSH, CDR2 LQKENI. Trimming shortened V by 2 bases and J by 0 bases, and 16 bases separated the two germline ends. This receptor was identified in a woman between 18 and 29 years old in good health and CMV-seropositive. Specimen: PBMCs. V gene TRBV18 combines with J gene TRBJ1-1; tentative D call: TRBD1 (6 bases). The CDR3 protein is CASSPSLGQVMNTEAFF. The CDR3 DNA sequence: TGTGCCAGCTCACCAAGCCTGGGACAAGTAATGAACACTGAAGCTTTCTTT.